This T cell receptor (beta chain) appears in the sequencing data of a study of CD8 T cell repertoires and HIV-1 epitope variants. Worth noting for this clone: The antigen remains undetermined.

The assay was immunoSEQ multiplex PCR, and TCRdb's table has in-frame clones only and misses some. The sample yields a few thousand clones, approximately 67% seen once. Germline lookup yields CDR1 SEHNR and CDR2 FQNEAQ (reference sequence). V lost 1 base and J 7 bases, leaving 16 bases between the germline ends. The CDR3 is made up of 15 amino acids. The origin of this receptor is a male donor with HIV. Specimen: cultured CD8+ T cells derived from PBMCs. The V gene is TRBV7-9, the J gene TRBJ2-5, with D perhaps matching TRBD1 (6 bases). The CDR3 nucleotides read TGTGCCAGCAGCTTAGAAATCAGGGGAAGTGGGACCCAGTACTTC. The encoded protein is CASSLEIRGSGTQYF. Full variable domain (remainder filled in from reference TRBV7-9 and TRBJ2-5): DTGVSQNPRHKITKRGQNVTFRCDPISEHNRLYWYRQTLGQGPEFLTYFQNEAQLEKSRLLSDRFSAERPKGSFSTLEIQRTEQGDSAMYLCASSLEIRGSGTQYFGPGTRLLVL.